This T cell receptor (beta chain) originates from a study of blood T cells in healthy people across ages. There were healthy Caucasian individuals from Russia, aged about 6 to 90, serving as donors. For the second PCR, which ran for 7 to 11 cycles, a sample-barcoded 5' primer and a J-beta primer mix were used. TCRdb reprocessed the 5' RACE reads with MiXCR, giving one entry per CDR3 protein. The top ten clones hold just over 4% of a sample with about 1.5 million distinct CDR3 sequences, around 40% of them seen once. Germline CDR1 reads SNHLY; CDR2 reads FYNNEI. Trimming shortened V by 7 bases and J by 5 bases, and 14 bases separated the two germline ends. The length of the CDR3 is 13 residues.

Specimen: blood. The gene calls are TRBV2 and TRBJ2-5; TRBD2 might be the D (6 bases). This receptor was identified in a woman aged 18 to 35 in good health. The CDR3 region has the DNA TGTGCCAGCATGAACGGGGGTGGGGAGACCCAGTACTTC. This codes for CASMNGGGETQYF.